The 15 T cell receptor beta chains presented below share a single source sample, sequenced in a study of blood T cell repertoires in COVID-19. Method: immunoSEQ multiplex PCR; TCRdb's copy keeps in-frame clones and lacks some. The top ten clones hold 2.5% to 3.5% of a sample with hundreds of thousands of clones, more than 85% of them seen once. The material sequenced was PBMCs or T cells enriched from blood (not recorded which). These receptors were collected from a woman in her 30s who had recovered from COVID-19.

CDR3: CASSGFGGPIYNEQFF. The CDR3 DNA follows: TGTGCCAGCAGCGGTTTCGGGGGGCCGATCTACAATGAGCAGTTCTTC. This chain uses TRBV5-4 with TRBJ2-1, with a possible D match to TRBD2 (7 bases). Trimming shortened V by 4 bases and J by 3 bases, and 17 bases separated the two germline ends. The CDR3 is 16 residues long. CDR1 SGHNT and CDR2 YYREEE come from the germline V gene (reference sequence).

The V gene is TRBV18, the J gene TRBJ2-3; 15 nucleotides match TRBD2. The J segment lost 3 bases and the V segment lost 3 bases, leaving 4 bases of the junction unmatched. Germline V gene lookup returns CDR1 KGHSH and CDR2 LQKENI. CDR3 size: 17 residues. The CDR3 region has the DNA TGTGCCAGCTCACCGCGGGGACTAGCGGGAGGAACAGATACGCAGTATTTT. It translates to CASSPRGLAGGTDTQYF.

This chain connects TRBV27 to TRBJ2-7; 9 nucleotides match TRBD2. V dropped 6 bases and J dropped 6; count of bases not matched to a gene: 9. Germline lookup yields CDR1 MNHEY and CDR2 SMNVEV (reference sequence). The CDR3 is made up of 14 amino acids. CDR3 nucleotide sequence: TGTGCCAGCAGCTTCGCATTGCGGGAGGGCGAGCAGTACTTC. Residues: CASSFALREGEQYF.

This rearrangement joins TRBV2 to TRBJ2-7; 10 bases agree with TRBD2. Germline assignment: CDR1 SNHLY and CDR2 FYNNEI. The V and J ends lost 5 bases and 0 bases, in that order; junction bases with no gene match: 4. This CDR3 is built from 15 residues. The CDR3 DNA sequence: TGTGCCAGCAGTCCTAGCGGGGGTCTCTCCTACGAGCAGTACTTC. Translating gives CASSPSGGLSYEQYF.

V and J are TRBV12-3 or TRBV12-4 and TRBJ1-1, with D maybe TRBD1 (5 bases). V was clipped by 7 bases and J by 2 bases, with 11 bases between them. This CDR3 comprises 13 residues. Written as DNA, the CDR3 is TGTGCCAGCACCTTGACAGTAAACACTGAAGCTTTCTTT. Translation: CASTLTVNTEAFF.

CDR3 region: CASSNPPGGVQETQYF. The CDR3 DNA is TGTGCCAGCAGCAATCCGCCCGGGGGTGTGCAAGAGACCCAGTACTTC. This chain joins TRBV7-2 and TRBJ2-5; possible D gene TRBD2, 6 bases. Per the germline V gene, CDR1 is SGHTA and CDR2 is FQGNSA. Trimming stripped 5 bases from V and 2 bases from J, with 18 bases between. The CDR3 is 16 amino acids.

The genes are TRBV27 and TRBJ1-5; TRBD1 might be the D (5 bases). The CDR3 loop spans 16 amino acids. V lost 0 bases, J lost 1 base, and 10 bases lay in between. Germline V gene sequence: CDR1 MNHEY, CDR2 SMNVEV (reference sequence). The CDR3 sequence is CASSLSRQGSNQPQHF. In nucleotides, the CDR3 is TGTGCCAGCAGTTTATCGAGGCAGGGAAGCAATCAGCCCCAGCATTTT.

The chain carries TRBV5-1 and TRBJ1-2; D unresolved. V lost 0 bases and J 5 bases, leaving 11 bases between the germline ends. The length of the CDR3 is 14 residues. Germline V lookup: CDR1 SGHRS, CDR2 YFSETQ. DNA for the CDR3: TGCGCCAGCAGCTTGGCCACGCAGGTTTATGGCTACACCTTC. This encodes CASSLATQVYGYTF.

The V gene is TRBV11-3, the J gene TRBJ2-3, with 8 positions matching TRBD2. Losses at the gene ends were 4 bases for V and 6 bases for J; bases not matched to a gene: 12. The germline V gene encodes CDR1 SGHNT and CDR2 YENEEA. This CDR3 region has 16 residues. CDR3 nucleotide sequence: TGTGCCAGCAGCTCCGCGGGGCTGCGGGGGGTGGATACGCAGTATTTT. Translating gives CASSSAGLRGVDTQYF.

This clone showed up just once. The chain uses TRBV19 and TRBJ2-3, with 8 nucleotides matching TRBD1. The ends lost 3 bases at V and 2 bases at J; junction bases unmatched: 4. CDR3 length: 15 amino acids. The germline V gene has CDR1 LNHDA and CDR2 SQIVND (reference sequence). In nucleotides, the CDR3 is TGTGCCAGTAGTATCGGACAGGGTGCCACAGATACGCAGTATTTT. This encodes CASSIGQGATDTQYF.

The chain employs TRBV18 and TRBJ2-7; 9 nucleotides agree with TRBD1. The V gene's germline CDR1 is KGHSH and CDR2 LQKENI. The CDR3 is 15 residues long. J gave up 4 bases and V 0 bases, and 4 bases lay outside the gene matches. DNA of the CDR3: TGTGCCAGCTCACCACCGGCAGGACAGGGGTACGAGCAGTACTTC. Protein sequence: CASSPPAGQGYEQYF.

Concerning this clone: Distinct nucleotide sequences in the sample also encode this CDR3. The rearrangement links TRBV5-1 to TRBJ2-7, with D possibly TRBD2 on 6 matching bases. The CDR3 loop spans 14 amino acids. Germline CDR1 SGHRS, CDR2 YFSETQ. V lost 0 bases and J lost 1, with 8 bases in between. The CDR3 protein is CASSLAGGSYEQYF. The CDR3 region has the DNA TGCGCCAGCAGCTTGGCCGGGGGATCCTACGAGCAGTACTTC.

This chain joins TRBV6-5 and TRBJ1-2; D unclear. This CDR3 spans 13 amino acids. CDR1 and CDR2 from the germline V gene are MNHEY and SVGAGI. Trimming took off 0 bases at V and 4 bases at J, with 6 bases between the two ends. In nucleotides, the CDR3 is TGTGCCAGCAGTTACTCGAACATCTATGGCTACACCTTC. Translating it yields CASSYSNIYGYTF.

The rearrangement links TRBV5-4 to TRBJ2-3; D is unclear. Trimming removed 2 bases at V and 0 bases at J, with 7 bases between. The CDR3 has 14 amino acids. Germline loops: CDR1 SGHNT, CDR2 YYREEE (reference sequence). CDR3 nucleotide sequence: TGTGCCAGCAGCTTAACGACTAGCACAGATACGCAGTATTTT. Translating gives CASSLTTSTDTQYF.

The chain is built from TRBV11-2 and TRBJ1-1; D is unclear. CDR1 and CDR2 from the germline V gene are SGHAT and FQNNGV. The ends were cut back, 3 bases at V and 1 base at J, with 6 bases in the middle. This CDR3 has 13 residues. In DNA, the CDR3 is TGTGCCAGCAGCTTTACGGGGAACACTGAAGCTTTCTTT. It translates to CASSFTGNTEAFF.